The TCR beta chain under discussion was sequenced for a study of OX40 agonist ivuxolimab in advanced cancers. Study in general: Partial responses were observed in three patients, of whom one had hepatocellular carcinoma and two had cutaneous melanoma.

Trimming cost V 0 bases and J 5 bases, with 9 bases left between them. CDR3 length equals 15 residues. Germline-derived CDR1 and CDR2 are SGHKS and YYEKEE (reference sequence). Sequencing used immunoSEQ multiplex PCR; TCRdb keeps in-frame clones, though not all of them. The sample shows 53,000 or so clones, less than 85% of them seen only once. The chain employs TRBV5-5 and TRBJ1-6; a weak D match, TRBD1 (6 bases). The input for sequencing was CD4+ or CD8+ T cells sorted from blood, taken in a trial of the OX40 agonist ivuxolimab. The clonotype was recovered from an adult with an advanced solid tumor such as melanoma, head and neck, liver or kidney cancer. CDR3 sequence (DNA): TGTGCCAGCAGCTTGGAGGCAGGGGATAATTCACCCCTCCACTTT. Translated: CASSLEAGDNSPLHF.